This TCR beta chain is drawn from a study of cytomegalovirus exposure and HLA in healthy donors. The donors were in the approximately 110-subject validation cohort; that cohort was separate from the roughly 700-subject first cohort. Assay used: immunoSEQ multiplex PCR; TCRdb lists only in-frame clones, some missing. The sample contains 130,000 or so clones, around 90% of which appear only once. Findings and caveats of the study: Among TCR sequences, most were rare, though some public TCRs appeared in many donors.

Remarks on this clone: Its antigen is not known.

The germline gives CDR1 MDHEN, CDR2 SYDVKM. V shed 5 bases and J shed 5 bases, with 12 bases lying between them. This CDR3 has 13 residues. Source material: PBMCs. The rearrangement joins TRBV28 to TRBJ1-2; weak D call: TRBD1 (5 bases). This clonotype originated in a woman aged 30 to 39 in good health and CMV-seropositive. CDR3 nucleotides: TGTGCCAGCAGTCCAGACAGCCCGTATGGCTACACCTTC. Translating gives CASSPDSPYGYTF.